This T cell receptor (beta chain) emerged from a study of blood T cells in healthy people across ages. A sample-barcoded 5' primer and a J-beta primer mix were used in a second PCR of about 7 to 12 cycles. The study obtained at least 3 million CDR3-containing paired-end reads from every sample. TCRdb independently ran MiXCR on the 5' RACE reads; one entry per CDR3 protein. Among hundreds of thousands of distinct CDR3 sequences listed, about 55% were seen once. The CDR3 is 18 amino acids. V lost 4 bases, J lost 2 bases, and 6 bases stayed unmatched. The V gene's germline CDR1 is ENHRY and CDR2 SYGVKD. The study recruited healthy Caucasian donors from Russia who were aged roughly 6 to 95. A minimum of 5.5 micrograms of total RNA was extracted per sample.

This chain links TRBV10-3 with TRBJ2-1, with TRBD2 identical over 15 bases. This clonotype was sampled from a man older than 75 in good health. The sequencing sample was made of blood. The CDR3 bases are TGTGCCATCAGTGCAGGACTAGCGGGAGGGCCGACCTACAATGAGCAGTTCTTC. This encodes CAISAGLAGGPTYNEQFF.